The source of this TCR beta chain is a study of shared clonotypes between healthy human individuals (dated by TCRdb to the early 2020s). In terms of the full investigation: The cohort included a few men and a couple of women between 18 and 49 years of age. For each donor, CD4 naive and CD4 memory were each run on three plates, CD8 naive on two plates, and CD8 memory on one plate. Blood TCR repertoires of roughly five healthy adults were deeply sequenced to estimate repertoire size and the extent of clonotype sharing between individuals. Libraries were prepared and TCR repertoires were sequenced by different laboratories using diverse techniques, in order to increase sequencing depth and limit assay-specific biases. Per donor, leukapheresis produced somewhere between about 0.94 and 8.9 billion PBMCs. The full study reports these points: Pairwise subsampling indicated that sequencing depth was expected to affect the degree of clonotype sharing among donors. Sharing across several donors was observed for about 5% of naive CD4, 3% to 3.5% of naive CD8, 2.3% of memory CD4, and less than 0.45% of memory CD8 clonotypes. Even with the large sequencing depth, rarefaction of the sorted-subset datasets indicated that sequencing was incomplete. Naive subsets generally had larger estimated clonotype richness than memory subsets. Because the study included a small number of donors, the genetic and exposure-history diversity represented was limited. Sampling was restricted to blood, and TCR repertoires in tissue are likely to differ from TCR repertoires in blood. Higher generation probabilities were observed for clonotypes shared by all four sorted-subset donors than for non-shared clonotypes.

Using the deep immunoSEQ assay, multiplex PCR amplified TCR CDR3 regions from genomic DNA. Genomic DNA extracted from each cell subset was distributed evenly over all wells of several immunoSEQ 96-well plates, and each plate served as one replicate. For sorted subsets, each replicate PCR was loaded with 150 to 250 ng genomic DNA, equivalent to approximately 33,000 T cell genomes. The purified libraries were quantified using a Qubit 3.0 fluorometer, sized with a Bioanalyzer 2100, and then quantified again using the KAPA Library Quantification kit. Each immunoSEQ 96-well plate was sequenced on its own single-read 150-cycle Illumina NextSeq 550 flow cell. Per the original workflow: Because only junctional sequences without quality scores were contained in the immunoSEQ output, filtering matching that applied to full-length reads could not be performed. To assign V/J genes and CDR3, sequences were annotated against IMGT germline references using PyIR, a Python wrapper for IgBLAST v1.9. Reads were filtered out if the reads had weak V/J assignments (E-value above 1e-6), no CDR3, stop codons, out-of-frame junctions, or ambiguous translated residues. V3J clonotypes were defined as sequences sharing the same inferred V gene, J gene, and CDR3 amino acid sequence. Percentage overlap between repertoires was calculated by dividing the number of shared unique clonotypes by the size of the smaller repertoire. RTK rarefaction, the Chao1 estimator, and Recon v2.1 estimates of unobserved clonotypes were used to assess repertoire richness. Generation probabilities for all TCRbeta clonotypes obtained by the gDNA method from several donors were computed using OLGA. TCRdb mirrors the immuneACCESS table, restricted to in-frame sequences. Some clones are absent from its copies; in checked studies, under half trace to an unresolved V gene, and the reason for the others is unknown. That table supplies the V and J calls and clone size; D and trimming were determined from the DNA. The sample table lists some 700,000 clones, less than 95% of them with a count of one. Jointly, the top ten make up 34% of the sample.

The donors were healthy, HIV-negative adults with no recently reported acute infections or vaccinations. All donors were Caucasian adults living in Nashville, Tennessee, USA. The CD8 memory samples were a combination of magnetically selected CD45RO+ cells and CCR7-negative CD45RA+ effector memory (TemRA) cells. Blood was obtained by leukapheresis, after which PBMCs were separated by Ficoll-Histopaque density gradient centrifugation and cryopreserved in liquid nitrogen vapor phase. Analytical flow cytometry was used to check the purity and quantity of every magnetically sorted T cell population. Genomic DNA was isolated from every sorted fraction and measured by UV absorbance on a Nanodrop 2000c. Between the V and J ends, shortened by 2 bases and 12 bases respectively, the junction contains 17 bases. From the cysteine through the phenylalanine, the CDR3 covers 14 amino acids. Here the CDR3 DNA is all that survives: 42 bases in frame from base 1. The germline V gene (reference sequence) sets CDR1 to MNHEY and CDR2 to SMNVEV.

As regards this clone: Its antigen remains unidentified. No base quality information exists; no much larger clone differs at one position.

The clonotype comes from a man aged 18 to 30 in good health. Some clones in this sample may be carry-over from other donors' samples. The chain couples TRBV27 to TRBJ2-1, with the D gene tentatively TRBD1 or TRBD2, based on 5 matching bases in each. Sequencing was performed on memory CD8+ T cells from PBMCs. The cell subset or site label here, explained by the study, means: CD45RO+ cells pooled with CCR7-negative TemRA cells. The DNA sequence is as follows: TGTGCCAGCAGTTTAGGGTCCGTGGGACCGGGGCAGTTCTTC. It encodes CASSLGSVGPGQFF.